This T cell receptor beta chain was identified during a study of T cell changes during pregnancy in multiple sclerosis. The repertoire was sequenced with immunoSEQ multiplex PCR; TCRdb's copy has only in-frame clones and lacks some. Among tens of thousands of clones listed, 92% were seen once. The germline V gene encodes CDR1 LGHNA and CDR2 YSLEER. The CDR3 totals 20 residues. Trimming at V came to 4 bases and at J to 4 bases, leaving 18 bases not matched to a gene. The receptor was isolated from a female donor in good health, enrolled as a control in a pregnancy study. Here the sequenced sample was peripheral blood, taken in the second trimester of pregnancy. The chain couples TRBV4-3 to TRBJ2-6; TRBD1 matches 8 bases. The CDR3 DNA reads TGCGCCAGCAGCCGCGACTTAGTGGCAGGGGGCGCGACCGGGGCCAACGTCCTGACTTTC. This translates into CASSRDLVAGGATGANVLTF.